This TCR beta chain derives from a study of OX40 agonist ivuxolimab in advanced cancers. Background on the study: An agonistic anti-OX40 (CD134) antibody, ivuxolimab, was used to treat the patients. A male proportion of 70% to 90% was recorded, with mean age 60 years and range roughly 20 to 90. General observations from the study: The study found that CD8+ T cells averaged more expanded clones than CD4+. No antigen was identified for the clonally expanded peripheral T cells.

Here immunoSEQ multiplex PCR was the method, and the copy in TCRdb shows in-frame clones only, minus some. The sample gives about 100,000 clones, 89% of which show up once; 0.15% to 0.2% is in the top ten. As to this clone: The antigen is undetermined.

Losses at the gene ends were 3 bases for V and 7 bases for J; bases not matched to a gene: 8. The CDR3 length is 16 residues. Germline assignment: CDR1 LNHDA and CDR2 SQIVND (reference sequence). The gene calls are TRBV19 and TRBJ1-6; 8 nucleotides line up with TRBD1. The sequence derives from an adult with an advanced solid tumor such as melanoma, head and neck, liver or kidney cancer. Sequencing was performed on CD4+ or CD8+ T cells sorted from blood, taken in a trial of the OX40 agonist ivuxolimab. The CDR3 sequence is CASSMLRQGANSPLHF. CDR3 DNA: TGTGCCAGTAGTATGTTAAGGCAGGGGGCGAATTCACCCCTCCACTTT.